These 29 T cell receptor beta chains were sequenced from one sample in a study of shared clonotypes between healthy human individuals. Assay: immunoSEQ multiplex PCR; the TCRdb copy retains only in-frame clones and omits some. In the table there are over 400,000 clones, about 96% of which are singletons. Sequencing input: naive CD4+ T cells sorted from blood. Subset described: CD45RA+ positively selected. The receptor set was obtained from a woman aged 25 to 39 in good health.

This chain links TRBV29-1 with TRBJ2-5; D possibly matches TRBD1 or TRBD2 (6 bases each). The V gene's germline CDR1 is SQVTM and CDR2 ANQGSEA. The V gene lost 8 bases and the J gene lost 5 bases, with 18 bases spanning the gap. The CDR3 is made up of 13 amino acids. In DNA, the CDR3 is TGCAGCACTGACCCGGGGGCCGGGGAGACCCAGTACTTC. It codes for CSTDPGAGETQYF.

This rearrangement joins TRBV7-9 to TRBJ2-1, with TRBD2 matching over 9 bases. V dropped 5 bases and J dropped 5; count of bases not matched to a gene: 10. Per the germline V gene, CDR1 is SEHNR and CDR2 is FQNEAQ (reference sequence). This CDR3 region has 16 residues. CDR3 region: CASSVKPGLADNEQFF. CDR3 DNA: TGTGCCAGCAGCGTAAAACCGGGACTAGCCGACAATGAGCAGTTCTTC.

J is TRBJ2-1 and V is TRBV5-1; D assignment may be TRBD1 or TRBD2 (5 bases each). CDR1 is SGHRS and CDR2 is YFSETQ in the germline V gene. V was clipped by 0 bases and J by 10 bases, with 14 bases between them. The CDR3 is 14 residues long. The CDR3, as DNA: TGCGCCAGCAGCTTGGGGGACGTTTTAACAGAGCAGTTCTTC. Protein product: CASSLGDVLTEQFF.

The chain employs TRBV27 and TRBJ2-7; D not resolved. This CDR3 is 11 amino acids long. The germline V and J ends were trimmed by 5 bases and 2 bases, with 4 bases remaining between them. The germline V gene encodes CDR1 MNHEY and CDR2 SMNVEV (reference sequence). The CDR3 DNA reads TGTGCCAGCAGTCACACCTACGAGCAGTACTTC. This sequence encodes CASSHTYEQYF.

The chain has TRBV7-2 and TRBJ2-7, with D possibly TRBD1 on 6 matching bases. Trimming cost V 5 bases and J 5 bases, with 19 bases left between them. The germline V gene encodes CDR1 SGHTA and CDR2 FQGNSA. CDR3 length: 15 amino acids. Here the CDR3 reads CASSHGDGGRNEQYF. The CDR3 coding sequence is TGTGCCAGCAGCCATGGCGATGGGGGCAGGAACGAGCAGTACTTC.

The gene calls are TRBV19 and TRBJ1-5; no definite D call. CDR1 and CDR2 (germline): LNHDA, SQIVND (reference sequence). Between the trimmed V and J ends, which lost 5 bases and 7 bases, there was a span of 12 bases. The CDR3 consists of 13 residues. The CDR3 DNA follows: TGTGCCAGTAGTCCAATACCGCAACAGCCCCAGCATTTT. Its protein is CASSPIPQQPQHF. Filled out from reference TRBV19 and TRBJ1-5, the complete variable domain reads DGGITQSPKYLFRKEGQNVTLSCEQNLNHDAMYWYRQDPGQGLRLIYYSQIVNDFQKGDIAEGYSVSREKKESFPLTVTSAQKNPTAFYLCASSPIPQQPQHFGDGTRLSIL.

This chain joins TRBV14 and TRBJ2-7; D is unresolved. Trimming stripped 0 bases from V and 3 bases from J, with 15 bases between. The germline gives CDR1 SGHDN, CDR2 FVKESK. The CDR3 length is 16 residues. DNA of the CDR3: TGTGCCAGCAGCCAAGAGTTGCATGGGGTTGGCTACGAGCAGTACTTC. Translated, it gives CASSQELHGVGYEQYF.

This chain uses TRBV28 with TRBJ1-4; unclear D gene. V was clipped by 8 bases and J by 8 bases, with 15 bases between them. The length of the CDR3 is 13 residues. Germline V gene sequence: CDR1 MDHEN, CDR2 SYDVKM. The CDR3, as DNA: TGTGCCAGCCGTTCCGAGAGTCCCGAAAAACTGTTTTTT. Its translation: CASRSESPEKLFF. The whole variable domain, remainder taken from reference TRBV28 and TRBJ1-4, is DVKVTQSSRYLVKRTGEKVFLECVQDMDHENMFWYRQDPGLGLRLIYFSYDVKMKEKGDIPEGYSVSREKKERFSLILESASTNQTSMYLCASRSESPEKLFFGSGTQLSVL.

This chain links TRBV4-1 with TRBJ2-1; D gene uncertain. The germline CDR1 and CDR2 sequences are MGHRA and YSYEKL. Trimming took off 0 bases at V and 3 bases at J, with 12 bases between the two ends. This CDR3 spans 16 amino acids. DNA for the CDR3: TGCGCCAGCAGCCAAGATCATCCCGCAAGCTACAATGAGCAGTTCTTC. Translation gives CASSQDHPASYNEQFF.

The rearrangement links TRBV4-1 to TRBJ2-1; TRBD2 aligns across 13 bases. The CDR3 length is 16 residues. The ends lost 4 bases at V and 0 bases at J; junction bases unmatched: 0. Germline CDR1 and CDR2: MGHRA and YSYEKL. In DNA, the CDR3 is TGCGCCAGCAGCCGACTAGCGGGAGGCTCCTACAATGAGCAGTTCTTC. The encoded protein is CASSRLAGGSYNEQFF.

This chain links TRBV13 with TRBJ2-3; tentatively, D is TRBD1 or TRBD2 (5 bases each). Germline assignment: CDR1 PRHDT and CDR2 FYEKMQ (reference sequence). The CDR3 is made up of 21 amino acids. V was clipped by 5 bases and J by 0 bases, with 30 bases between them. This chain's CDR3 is CASSKPPGRRIDSSSTDTQYF. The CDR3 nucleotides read TGTGCCAGCAGCAAACCCCCGGGACGTCGCATTGATTCCTCTAGCACAGATACGCAGTATTTT.

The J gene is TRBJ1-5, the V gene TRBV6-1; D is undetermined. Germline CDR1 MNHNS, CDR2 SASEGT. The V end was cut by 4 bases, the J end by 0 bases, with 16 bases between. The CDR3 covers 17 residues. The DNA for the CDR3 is TGTGCCAGCAGTGCGGCGAGAAGGGTTTATAGCAATCAGCCCCAGCATTTT. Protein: CASSAARRVYSNQPQHF.

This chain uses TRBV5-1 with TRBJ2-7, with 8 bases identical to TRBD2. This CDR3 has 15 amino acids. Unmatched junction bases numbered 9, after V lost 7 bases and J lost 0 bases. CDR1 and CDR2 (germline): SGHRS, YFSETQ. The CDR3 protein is CASRLAGGSSYEQYF. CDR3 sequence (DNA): TGCGCCAGCCGTCTAGCGGGTGGGAGCTCCTACGAGCAGTACTTC.

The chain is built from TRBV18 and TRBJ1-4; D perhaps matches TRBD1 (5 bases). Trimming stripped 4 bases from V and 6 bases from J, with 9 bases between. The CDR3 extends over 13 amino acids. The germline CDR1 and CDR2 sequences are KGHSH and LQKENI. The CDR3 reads CASSQGVDEKLFF. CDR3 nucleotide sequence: TGTGCCAGCTCACAAGGGGTGGATGAAAAACTGTTTTTT.

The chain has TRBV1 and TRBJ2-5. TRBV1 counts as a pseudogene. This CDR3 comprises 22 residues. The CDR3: CTSSQGGYNPQRPATHQETQYF. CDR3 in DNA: TGCACCAGCAGCCAAGGGGGATATAACCCGCAACGGCCGGCTACCCACCAAGAGACCCAGTACTTC.

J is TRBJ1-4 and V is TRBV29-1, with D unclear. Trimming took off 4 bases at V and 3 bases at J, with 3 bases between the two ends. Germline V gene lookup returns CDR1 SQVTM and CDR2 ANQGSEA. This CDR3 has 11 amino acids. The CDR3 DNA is TGCAGCGTTGTTGCTAATGAAAAACTGTTTTTT. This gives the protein CSVVANEKLFF.

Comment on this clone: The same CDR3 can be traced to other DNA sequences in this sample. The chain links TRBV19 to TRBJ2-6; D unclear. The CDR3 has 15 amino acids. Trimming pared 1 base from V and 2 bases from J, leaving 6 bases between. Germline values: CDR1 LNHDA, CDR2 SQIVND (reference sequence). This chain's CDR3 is CASSIGGAGANVLTF. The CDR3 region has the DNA TGTGCCAGTAGTATAGGTGGGGCTGGGGCCAACGTCCTGACTTTC.

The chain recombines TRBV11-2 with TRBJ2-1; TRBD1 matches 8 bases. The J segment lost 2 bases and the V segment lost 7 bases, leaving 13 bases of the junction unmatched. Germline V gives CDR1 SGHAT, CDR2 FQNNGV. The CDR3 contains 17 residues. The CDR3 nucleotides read TGTGCCAGCAACCTCGTAACCGGGACAGGAGCCTACAATGAGCAGTTCTTC. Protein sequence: CASNLVTGTGAYNEQFF. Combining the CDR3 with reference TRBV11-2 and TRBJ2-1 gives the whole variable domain EAGVAQSPRYKIIEKRQSVAFWCNPISGHATLYWYQQILGQGPKLLIQFQNNGVVDDSQLPKDRFSAERLKGVDSTLKIQPAKLEDSAVYLCASNLVTGTGAYNEQFFGPGTRLTVL.

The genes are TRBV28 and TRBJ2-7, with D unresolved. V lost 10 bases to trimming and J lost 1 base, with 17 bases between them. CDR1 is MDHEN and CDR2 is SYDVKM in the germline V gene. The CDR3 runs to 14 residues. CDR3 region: CATRWRGRSYEQYF. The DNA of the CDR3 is TGTGCCACTCGCTGGCGAGGTCGTTCCTACGAGCAGTACTTC.

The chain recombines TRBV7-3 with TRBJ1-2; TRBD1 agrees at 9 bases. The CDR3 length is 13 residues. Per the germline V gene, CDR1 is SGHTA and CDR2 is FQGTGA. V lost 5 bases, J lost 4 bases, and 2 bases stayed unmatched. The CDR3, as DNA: TGTGCCAGCAGCCCGGGACAGGGCTATGGCTACACCTTC. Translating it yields CASSPGQGYGYTF.

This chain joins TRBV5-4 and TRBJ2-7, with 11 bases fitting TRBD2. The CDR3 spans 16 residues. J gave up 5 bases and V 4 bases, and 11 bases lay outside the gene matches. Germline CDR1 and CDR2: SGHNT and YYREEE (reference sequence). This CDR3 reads CASSRGGTSGDNEQYF. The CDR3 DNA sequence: TGTGCCAGCAGCAGGGGGGGGACTAGCGGAGATAACGAGCAGTACTTC.

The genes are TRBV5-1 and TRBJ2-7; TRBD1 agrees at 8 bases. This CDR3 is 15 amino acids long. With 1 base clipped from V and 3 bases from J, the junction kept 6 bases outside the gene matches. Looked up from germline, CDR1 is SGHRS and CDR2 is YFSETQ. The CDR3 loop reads CASSLSTGDIYEQYF. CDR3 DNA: TGCGCCAGCAGCTTGTCGACAGGGGACATCTACGAGCAGTACTTC.

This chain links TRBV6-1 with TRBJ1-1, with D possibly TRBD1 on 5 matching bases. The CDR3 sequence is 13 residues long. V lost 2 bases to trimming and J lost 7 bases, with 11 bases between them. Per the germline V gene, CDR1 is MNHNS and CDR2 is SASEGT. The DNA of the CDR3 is TGTGCCAGCAGTGAAACAAGGAGGGGTGAAGCTTTCTTT. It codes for CASSETRRGEAFF.

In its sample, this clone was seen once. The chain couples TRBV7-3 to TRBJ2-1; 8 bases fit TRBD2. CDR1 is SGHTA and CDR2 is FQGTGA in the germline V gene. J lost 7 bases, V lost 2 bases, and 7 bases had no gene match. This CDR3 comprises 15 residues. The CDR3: CASSLWLAGLNEQFF. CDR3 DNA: TGTGCCAGCAGCTTATGGCTAGCGGGCCTAAATGAGCAGTTCTTC.

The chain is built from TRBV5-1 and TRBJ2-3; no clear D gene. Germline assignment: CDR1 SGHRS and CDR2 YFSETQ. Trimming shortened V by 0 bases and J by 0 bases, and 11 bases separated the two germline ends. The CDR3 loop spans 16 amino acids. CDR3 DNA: TGCGCCAGCAGCTTGGCCAACGGAGTTAGCACAGATACGCAGTATTTT. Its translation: CASSLANGVSTDTQYF.

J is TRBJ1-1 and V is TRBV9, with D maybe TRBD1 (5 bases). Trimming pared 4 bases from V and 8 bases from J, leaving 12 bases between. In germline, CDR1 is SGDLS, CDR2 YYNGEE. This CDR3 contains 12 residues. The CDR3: CASSLPRQEAFF. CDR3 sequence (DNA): TGTGCCAGCAGCCTCCCTCGACAGGAAGCTTTCTTT.

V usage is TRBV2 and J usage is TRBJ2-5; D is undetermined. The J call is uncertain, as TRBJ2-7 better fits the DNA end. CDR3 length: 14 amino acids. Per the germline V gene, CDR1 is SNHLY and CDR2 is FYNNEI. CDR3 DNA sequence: TGTGCCAGCTCTGGTTCGGAACTTATTTACGAGCAGTACTTC. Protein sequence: CASSGSELIYEQYF.

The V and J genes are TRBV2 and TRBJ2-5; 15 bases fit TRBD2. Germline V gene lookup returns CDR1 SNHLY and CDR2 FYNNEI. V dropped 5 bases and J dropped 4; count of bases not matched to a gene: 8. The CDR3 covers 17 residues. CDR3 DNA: TGTGCCAGCAGTCCAGGACTAGCGGGAGGGTGGGGAGAGACCCAGTACTTC. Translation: CASSPGLAGGWGETQYF.

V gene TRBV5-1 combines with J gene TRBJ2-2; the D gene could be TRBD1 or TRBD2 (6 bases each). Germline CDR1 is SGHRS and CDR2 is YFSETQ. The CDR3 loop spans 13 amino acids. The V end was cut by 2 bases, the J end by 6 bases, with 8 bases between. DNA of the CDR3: TGCGCCAGCAGCTTCGGGGGCCCCGGGGAGCTGTTTTTT. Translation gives CASSFGGPGELFF.